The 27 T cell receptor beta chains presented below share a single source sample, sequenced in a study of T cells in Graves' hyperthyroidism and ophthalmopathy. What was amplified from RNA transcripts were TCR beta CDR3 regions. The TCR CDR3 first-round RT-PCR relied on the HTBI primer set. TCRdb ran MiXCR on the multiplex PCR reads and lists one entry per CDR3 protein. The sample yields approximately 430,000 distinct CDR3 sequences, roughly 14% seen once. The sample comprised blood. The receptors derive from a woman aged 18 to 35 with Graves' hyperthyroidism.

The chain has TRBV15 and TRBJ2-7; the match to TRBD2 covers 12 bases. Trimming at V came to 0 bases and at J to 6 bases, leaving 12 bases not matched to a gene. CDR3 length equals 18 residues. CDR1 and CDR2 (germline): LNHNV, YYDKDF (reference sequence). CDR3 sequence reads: CATSRDRLAGGPFSEQYF. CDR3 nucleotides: TGTGCCACCAGCAGAGATCGGCTAGCGGGAGGGCCGTTTAGCGAGCAGTACTTC.

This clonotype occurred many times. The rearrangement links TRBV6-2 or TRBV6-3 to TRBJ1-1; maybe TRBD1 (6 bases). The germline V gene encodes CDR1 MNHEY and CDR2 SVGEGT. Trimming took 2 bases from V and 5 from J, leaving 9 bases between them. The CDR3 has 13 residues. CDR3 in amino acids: CASSYQGRTEAFF. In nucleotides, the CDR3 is TGTGCCAGCAGTTACCAGGGGCGAACTGAAGCTTTCTTT.

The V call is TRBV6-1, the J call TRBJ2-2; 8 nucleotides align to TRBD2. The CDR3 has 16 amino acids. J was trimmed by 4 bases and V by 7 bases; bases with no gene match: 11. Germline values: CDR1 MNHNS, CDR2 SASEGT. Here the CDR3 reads CASTLPGRGLTGELFF. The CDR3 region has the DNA TGTGCCAGCACCTTACCCGGGAGGGGCCTCACCGGGGAGCTGTTTTTT.

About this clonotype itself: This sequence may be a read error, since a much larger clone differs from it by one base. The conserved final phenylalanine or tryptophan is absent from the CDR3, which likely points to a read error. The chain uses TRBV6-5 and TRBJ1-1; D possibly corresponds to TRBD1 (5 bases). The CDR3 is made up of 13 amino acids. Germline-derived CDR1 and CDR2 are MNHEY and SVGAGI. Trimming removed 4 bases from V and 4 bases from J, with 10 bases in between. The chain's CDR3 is CASSSGIGTEAFL. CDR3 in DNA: TGTGCCAGCAGTTCAGGGATCGGCACTGAAGCTTTCCTT.

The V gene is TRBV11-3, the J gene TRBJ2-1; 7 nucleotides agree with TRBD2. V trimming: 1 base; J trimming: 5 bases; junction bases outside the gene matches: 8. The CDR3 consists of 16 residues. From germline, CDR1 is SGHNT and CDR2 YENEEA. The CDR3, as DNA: TGTGCCAGCAGCTTAGTTGGCGGGAGTGGTAACAATGAGCAGTTCTTC. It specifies CASSLVGGSGNNEQFF.

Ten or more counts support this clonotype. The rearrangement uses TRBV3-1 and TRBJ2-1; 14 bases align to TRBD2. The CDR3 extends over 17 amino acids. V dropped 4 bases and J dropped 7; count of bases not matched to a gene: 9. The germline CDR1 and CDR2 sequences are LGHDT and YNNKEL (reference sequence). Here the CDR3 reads CASSPRLAGGLRNEQFF. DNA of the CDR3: TGTGCCAGCAGCCCGAGACTAGCGGGGGGGCTAAGGAATGAGCAGTTCTTC.

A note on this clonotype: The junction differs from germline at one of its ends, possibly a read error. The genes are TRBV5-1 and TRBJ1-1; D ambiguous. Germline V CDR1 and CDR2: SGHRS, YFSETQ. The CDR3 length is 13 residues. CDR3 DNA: TGCGCCGGCAGCTTGGTGTCGAACACTGAAGCTTTCTTT. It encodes CAGSLVSNTEAFF.

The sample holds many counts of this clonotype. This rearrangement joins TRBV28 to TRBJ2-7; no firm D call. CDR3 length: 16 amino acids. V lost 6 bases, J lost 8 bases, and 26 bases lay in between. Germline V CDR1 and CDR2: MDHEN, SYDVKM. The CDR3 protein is CASRSPPRLVITQQYF. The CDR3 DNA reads TGTGCCAGCAGGTCCCCCCCCCGTCTAGTAATTACGCAGCAGTACTTC.

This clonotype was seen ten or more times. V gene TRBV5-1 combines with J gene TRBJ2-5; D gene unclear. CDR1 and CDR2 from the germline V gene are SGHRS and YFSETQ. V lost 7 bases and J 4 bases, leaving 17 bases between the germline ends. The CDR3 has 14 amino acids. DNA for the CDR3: TGCGCCAGCGCGGTCGGTACATCGACAGAGACCCAGTACTTC. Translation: CASAVGTSTETQYF.

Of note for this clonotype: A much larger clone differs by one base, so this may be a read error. The chain's CDR3 is CSASFADYGYTF. In DNA, the CDR3 is TGCAGTGCTAGCTTCGCTGACTATGGCTACACCTTC. The rearrangement uses TRBV20-1 and TRBJ1-2; no reliable D call. Germline V CDR1 and CDR2: DFQATT, SNEGSKA (reference sequence). Trimming stripped 3 bases from V and 3 bases from J, with 8 bases between. The CDR3 length is 12 residues.

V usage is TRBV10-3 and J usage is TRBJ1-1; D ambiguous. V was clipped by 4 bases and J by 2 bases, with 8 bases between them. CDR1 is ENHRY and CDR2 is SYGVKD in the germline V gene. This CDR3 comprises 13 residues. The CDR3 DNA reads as TGTGCCATCAGTGTTAGAGCTAACACTGAAGCTTTCTTT. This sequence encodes CAISVRANTEAFF.

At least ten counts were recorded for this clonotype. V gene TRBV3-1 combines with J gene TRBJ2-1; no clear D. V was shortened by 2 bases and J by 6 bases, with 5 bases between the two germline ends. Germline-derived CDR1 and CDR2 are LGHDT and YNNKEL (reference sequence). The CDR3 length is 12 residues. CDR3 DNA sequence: TGTGCCAGCAGCCAAATACTCAATGAGCAGTTCTTC. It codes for CASSQILNEQFF.

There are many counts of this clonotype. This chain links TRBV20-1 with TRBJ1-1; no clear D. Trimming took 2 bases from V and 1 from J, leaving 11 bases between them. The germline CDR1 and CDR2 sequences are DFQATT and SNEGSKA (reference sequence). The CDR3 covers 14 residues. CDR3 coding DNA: TGCAGTGCTAGATCCCAGGTTGGGAACACTGAAGCTTTCTTT. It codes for CSARSQVGNTEAFF.

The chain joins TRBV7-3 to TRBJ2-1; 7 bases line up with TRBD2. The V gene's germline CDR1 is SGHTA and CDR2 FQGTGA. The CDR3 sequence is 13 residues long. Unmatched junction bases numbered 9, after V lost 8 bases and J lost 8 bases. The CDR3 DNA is TGTGCCAGCGGGCTAGCGGTTAGTTATGAGCAGTTCTTC. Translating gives CASGLAVSYEQFF.

CDR3 sequence reads: CASSRTRAQGDTQYF. As DNA, the CDR3 is TGTGCCAGCAGCAGAACTAGGGCGCAGGGGGATACGCAGTATTTT. The chain uses TRBV7-9 and TRBJ2-3; possibly TRBD1 for D (6 bases). CDR1 is SEHNR and CDR2 is FQNEAQ in the germline V gene (reference sequence). Between the trimmed V and J ends, which lost 5 bases and 6 bases, there was a span of 18 bases. CDR3 length: 15 amino acids.

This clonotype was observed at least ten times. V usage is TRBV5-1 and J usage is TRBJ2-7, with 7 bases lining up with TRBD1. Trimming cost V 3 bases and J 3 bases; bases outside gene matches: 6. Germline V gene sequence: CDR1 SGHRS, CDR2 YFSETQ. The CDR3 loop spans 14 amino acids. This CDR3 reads CASSYTGVGYEQYF. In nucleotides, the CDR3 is TGCGCCAGCAGCTATACAGGGGTCGGCTACGAGCAGTACTTC.

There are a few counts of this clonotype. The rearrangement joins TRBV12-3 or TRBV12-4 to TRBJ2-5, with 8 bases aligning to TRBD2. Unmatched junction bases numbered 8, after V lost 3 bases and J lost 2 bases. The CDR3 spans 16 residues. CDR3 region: CASSLERGYQQETQYF. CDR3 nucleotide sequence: TGTGCCAGCAGTTTGGAGCGGGGGTACCAACAAGAGACCCAGTACTTC.

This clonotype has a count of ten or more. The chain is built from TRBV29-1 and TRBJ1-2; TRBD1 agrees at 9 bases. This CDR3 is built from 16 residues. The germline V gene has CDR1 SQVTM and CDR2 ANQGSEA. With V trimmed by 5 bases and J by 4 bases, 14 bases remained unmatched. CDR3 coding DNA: TGCAGCGTTCCCCGGGACAGGGACGGCTTTGGCTATGGCTACACCTTC. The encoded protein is CSVPRDRDGFGYGYTF.

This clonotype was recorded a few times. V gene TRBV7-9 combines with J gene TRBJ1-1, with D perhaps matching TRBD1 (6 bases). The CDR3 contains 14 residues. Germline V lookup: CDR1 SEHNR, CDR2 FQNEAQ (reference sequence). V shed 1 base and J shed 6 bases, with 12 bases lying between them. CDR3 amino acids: CASSLGAGVPEAFF. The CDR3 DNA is TGTGCCAGCAGCTTAGGGGCAGGGGTTCCTGAAGCTTTCTTT.

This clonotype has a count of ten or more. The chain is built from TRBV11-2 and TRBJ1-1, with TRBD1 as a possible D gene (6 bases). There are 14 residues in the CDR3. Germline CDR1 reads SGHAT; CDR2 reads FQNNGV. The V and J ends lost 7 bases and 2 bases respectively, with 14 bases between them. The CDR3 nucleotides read TGTGCCAGCATCAAGGACAGAGTCAACACTGAAGCTTTCTTT. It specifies CASIKDRVNTEAFF.

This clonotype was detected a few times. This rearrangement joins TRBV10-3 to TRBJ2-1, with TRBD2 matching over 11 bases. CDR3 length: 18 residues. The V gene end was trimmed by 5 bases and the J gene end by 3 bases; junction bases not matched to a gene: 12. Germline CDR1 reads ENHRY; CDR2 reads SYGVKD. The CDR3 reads CAISPRKTSGDFYNEQFF. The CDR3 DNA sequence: TGTGCCATCAGTCCCCGGAAGACTAGCGGGGATTTCTACAATGAGCAGTTCTTC.

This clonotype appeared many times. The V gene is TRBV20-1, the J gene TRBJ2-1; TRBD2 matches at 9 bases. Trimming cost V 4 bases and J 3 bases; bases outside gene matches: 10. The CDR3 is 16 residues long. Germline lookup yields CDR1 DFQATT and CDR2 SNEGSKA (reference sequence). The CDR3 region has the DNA TGCAGTGCTAAGGGGACTGGACTAGCGAGCTACAATGAGCAGTTCTTC. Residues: CSAKGTGLASYNEQFF.

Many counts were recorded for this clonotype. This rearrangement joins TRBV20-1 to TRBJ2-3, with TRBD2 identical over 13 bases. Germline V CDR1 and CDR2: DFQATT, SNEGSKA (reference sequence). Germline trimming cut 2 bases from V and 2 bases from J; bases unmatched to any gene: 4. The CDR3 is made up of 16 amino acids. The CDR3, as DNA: TGCAGTGCTAGACCGGGACTAGCGGGAAACACAGATACGCAGTATTTT. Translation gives CSARPGLAGNTDTQYF.

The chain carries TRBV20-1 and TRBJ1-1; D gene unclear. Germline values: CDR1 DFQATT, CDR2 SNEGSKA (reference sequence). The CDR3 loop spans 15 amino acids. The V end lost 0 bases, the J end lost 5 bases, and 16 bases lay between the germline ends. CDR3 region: CSARDCRGMSTEAFF. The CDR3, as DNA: TGCAGTGCTAGAGATTGTCGAGGGATGAGTACTGAAGCTTTCTTT.

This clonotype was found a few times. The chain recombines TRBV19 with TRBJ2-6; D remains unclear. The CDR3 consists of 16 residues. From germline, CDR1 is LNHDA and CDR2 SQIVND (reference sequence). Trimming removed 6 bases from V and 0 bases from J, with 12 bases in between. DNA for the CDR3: TGTGCCAGTAGGCCGAGCCCCATCTCTGGGGCCAACGTCCTGACTTTC. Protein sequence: CASRPSPISGANVLTF.

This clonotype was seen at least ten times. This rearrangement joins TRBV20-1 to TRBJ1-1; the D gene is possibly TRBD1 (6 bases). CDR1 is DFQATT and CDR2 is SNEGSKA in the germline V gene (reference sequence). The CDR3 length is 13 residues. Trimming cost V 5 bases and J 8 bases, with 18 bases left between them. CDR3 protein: CSAVGLGQREAFF. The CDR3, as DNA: TGCAGTGCTGTCGGGCTGGGACAACGAGAAGCTTTCTTT.

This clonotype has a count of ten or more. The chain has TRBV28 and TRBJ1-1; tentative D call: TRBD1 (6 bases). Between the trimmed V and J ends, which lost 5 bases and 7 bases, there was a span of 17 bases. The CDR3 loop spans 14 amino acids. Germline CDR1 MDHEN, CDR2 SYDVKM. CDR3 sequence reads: CASSPAPRTVEAFF. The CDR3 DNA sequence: TGTGCCAGCAGTCCCGCCCCAAGGACAGTTGAAGCTTTCTTT.